Below, one TCR beta chain is given with its context. Its antigen is undetermined. Reverse transcription of 0.5 to 1 ug RNA used random hexamers. The TCR beta CDR3 was amplified by immunoSEQ multiplex PCR across 54 Vbeta, 13 Jbeta. TCRdb reanalysed the immunoSEQ multiplex PCR reads using MiXCR and keeps one entry per CDR3 protein. The sample lists 150,000 to 200,000 distinct CDR3 sequences; approximately 95% were seen once. The CDR3 consists of 11 residues. Per germline, CDR1 MNHNY and CDR2 SVGAGI (reference sequence). V gave up 6 bases and J gave up 7 bases, with 6 bases separating them. The data originate from a study of CD8 T cells in Susac syndrome. Study-wide findings and caveats: As acknowledged by the study, its TCR sequencing and HLA analysis included a relatively small number of individuals. In total CD8+ repertoires, approximately 17 Susac-specific public clones were found, and in CD8+ TEMRA repertoires, roughly 5 were found.

This clonotype was sampled from a human donor with Susac syndrome. Sequences were obtained from CD8+ T cells from PBMCs. The chain couples TRBV6-6 to TRBJ2-2; no definite D call. The CDR3 DNA is TGTGCCAGCAGCGAACGCGGGGAGCTGTTTTTT. Protein sequence: CASSERGELFF.